These T cell receptor beta chains were read from a single sample in a study of blood T cells in healthy people across ages. TCRdb ran MiXCR on the 5' RACE reads and lists one entry per CDR3 protein. Altogether approximately 1.5 million distinct CDR3 sequences are present, approximately 42% being singletons, with the ten largest covering 4%. Sequences were obtained from blood. Receptors were obtained from a woman under 30 in good health. The CDR3 runs from the conserved cysteine through the conserved F or W. Each record gives: clone size, J gene, V gene, D gene, CDR3 protein, CDR3 DNA. D genes are given only for firm matches. Size is omitted from some rows. Given values are once, few, many or a class for expanded clones.

abundance: few
j_gene: TRBJ2-7
v_gene: TRBV25-1
d_gene: .
CDR3aa: CASSPRSNDPYEQYF
CDR3nt: TGTGCCAGCAGTCCGCGATCAAATGACCCCTACGAGCAGTACTTC

abundance: .
j_gene: TRBJ2-1
v_gene: TRBV4-3
d_gene: .
CDR3aa: CASSQELSGEETQFF
CDR3nt: TGCGCCAGCAGCCAAGAATTGTCCGGGGAGGAGACCCAGTTCTTC

abundance: .
j_gene: TRBJ2-1
v_gene: TRBV2
d_gene: .
CDR3aa: CATWAGDNEQFF
CDR3nt: TGTGCCACCTGGGCAGGGGACAATGAGCAGTTCTTC

abundance: .
j_gene: TRBJ2-3
v_gene: TRBV7-6
d_gene: .
CDR3aa: CASSLEGRWADTQYF
CDR3nt: TGTGCCAGCAGCTTAGAGGGCCGGTGGGCAGATACGCAGTATTTT

abundance: .
j_gene: TRBJ2-5
v_gene: TRBV27
d_gene: .
CDR3aa: CASRGDSTYGQYF
CDR3nt: TGTGCCAGCCGAGGAGACAGCACCTACGGGCAGTACTTC

abundance: .
j_gene: TRBJ1-2
v_gene: TRBV20-1
d_gene: TRBD1
CDR3aa: CSATQGRGYGYTF
CDR3nt: TGCAGTGCTACACAGGGGAGAGGATATGGTTACACCTTC

abundance: .
j_gene: TRBJ1-6
v_gene: TRBV28
d_gene: TRBD1
CDR3aa: CASSSPGQNSPLHF
CDR3nt: TGTGCCAGCAGTTCCCCGGGACAGAATTCACCCCTCCACTTT

abundance: few
j_gene: TRBJ1-2
v_gene: TRBV13
d_gene: .
CDR3aa: CASSSGRGRNGYTF
CDR3nt: TGTGCCAGCAGCTCAGGTAGGGGTAGGAATGGCTACACCTTC

abundance: .
j_gene: TRBJ1-2
v_gene: TRBV6-2/TRBV6-3
d_gene: TRBD1
CDR3aa: CASSSPRTGGYGYTF
CDR3nt: TGTGCCAGCAGTTCCCCCAGGACAGGTGGATATGGCTACACCTTC

abundance: once
j_gene: TRBJ2-7
v_gene: TRBV20-1
d_gene: .
CDR3aa: CSAPGTSSSYEQYF
CDR3nt: TGCAGTGCTCCCGGGACTTCAAGCTCCTACGAGCAGTACTTC

abundance: .
j_gene: TRBJ1-2
v_gene: TRBV20-1
d_gene: .
CDR3aa: CSARGTGVDNTF
CDR3nt: TGCAGTGCTAGGGGAACTGGGGTAGACAACACCTTC

abundance: .
j_gene: TRBJ2-3
v_gene: TRBV5-1
d_gene: TRBD2
CDR3aa: CASSPGTSGGWGTQYF
CDR3nt: TGCGCCAGCAGCCCAGGGACTAGCGGGGGCTGGGGAACGCAGTATTTT

abundance: few
j_gene: TRBJ1-3
v_gene: TRBV7-9
d_gene: .
CDR3aa: CASSLVGNTIYF
CDR3nt: TGTGCCAGCAGCTTAGTGGGAAACACCATATATTTT

abundance: .
j_gene: TRBJ1-3
v_gene: TRBV7-9
d_gene: .
CDR3aa: CASSMDSSGNTIYF
CDR3nt: TGTGCCAGCAGCATGGACAGCTCTGGAAACACCATATATTTT

abundance: .
j_gene: TRBJ2-3
v_gene: TRBV7-2
d_gene: .
CDR3aa: CASSLQGAHPTDTQYF
CDR3nt: TGTGCCAGCAGCTTACAAGGGGCTCACCCCACAGATACGCAGTATTTT

abundance: .
j_gene: TRBJ1-2
v_gene: TRBV20-1
d_gene: .
CDR3aa: CSASNGDYGYTF
CDR3nt: TGCAGTGCTTCAAATGGGGACTATGGCTACACCTTC

abundance: few
j_gene: TRBJ1-2
v_gene: TRBV6-2/TRBV6-3
d_gene: .
CDR3aa: CASSYSNGLYGYTF
CDR3nt: TGTGCCAGCAGTTACTCGAACGGTCTCTATGGCTACACCTTC

abundance: .
j_gene: TRBJ2-7
v_gene: TRBV10-1
d_gene: .
CDR3aa: CANSGSGQLNSYEQYF
CDR3nt: TGCGCCAACAGTGGATCCGGGCAGCTTAATTCCTACGAGCAGTACTTC

abundance: few
j_gene: TRBJ2-2
v_gene: TRBV12-3/TRBV12-4
d_gene: .
CDR3aa: CASSVTGTGELFF
CDR3nt: TGTGCCAGCAGTGTAACCGGGACCGGGGAGCTGTTTTTT

abundance: .
j_gene: TRBJ2-2
v_gene: TRBV6-5
d_gene: .
CDR3aa: CASSYGVGVPYGTGELFF
CDR3nt: TGTGCCAGCAGTTACGGCGTGGGGGTCCCCTATGGGACCGGGGAGCTGTTTTTT

abundance: few
j_gene: TRBJ2-3
v_gene: TRBV7-9
d_gene: TRBD1
CDR3aa: CASSYTGQGYTDTQYF
CDR3nt: TGTGCCAGCAGCTATACGGGACAGGGTTACACAGATACGCAGTATTTT

abundance: .
j_gene: TRBJ2-2
v_gene: TRBV7-9
d_gene: .
CDR3aa: CASSGRRVTGELFF
CDR3nt: TGTGCCAGCAGCGGAAGAAGGGTTACCGGGGAGCTGTTTTTT

abundance: .
j_gene: TRBJ2-3
v_gene: TRBV7-8
d_gene: TRBD2
CDR3aa: CASSFTAGDPTDTQYF
CDR3nt: TGTGCCAGCAGCTTCACAGCGGGAGACCCCACAGATACGCAGTATTTT

abundance: few
j_gene: TRBJ2-7
v_gene: TRBV9
d_gene: .
CDR3aa: CASSVDGGTYEQYF
CDR3nt: TGTGCCAGCAGCGTAGATGGAGGGACCTACGAGCAGTACTTC

abundance: .
j_gene: TRBJ2-6
v_gene: TRBV5-5
d_gene: .
CDR3aa: CASSLDKAGANVLTF
CDR3nt: TGTGCCAGCAGCTTGGACAAGGCTGGGGCCAACGTCCTGACTTTC

abundance: .
j_gene: TRBJ2-1
v_gene: TRBV27
d_gene: .
CDR3aa: CASCYFAERGNEQFF
CDR3nt: TGTGCCAGCTGCTACTTTGCCGAAAGGGGGAATGAGCAGTTCTTC

abundance: many
j_gene: TRBJ2-3
v_gene: TRBV9
d_gene: TRBD1
CDR3aa: CASSRGQGGTDTQYF
CDR3nt: TGTGCCAGCAGCCGCGGACAGGGGGGGACAGATACGCAGTATTTT

abundance: .
j_gene: TRBJ2-1
v_gene: TRBV15
d_gene: .
CDR3aa: CATKSLGDEQFF
CDR3nt: TGTGCCACCAAGTCGCTCGGCGATGAGCAGTTCTTC

abundance: .
j_gene: TRBJ2-3
v_gene: TRBV6-5
d_gene: .
CDR3aa: CASSSSGWEDTQYF
CDR3nt: TGTGCCAGCAGTTCTTCAGGGTGGGAAGATACGCAGTATTTT

abundance: .
j_gene: TRBJ1-2
v_gene: TRBV25-1
d_gene: .
CDR3aa: CASSETAYYGYTF
CDR3nt: TGTGCCAGCAGTGAAACAGCCTACTATGGCTACACCTTC

abundance: .
j_gene: TRBJ1-1
v_gene: TRBV5-6
d_gene: TRBD1
CDR3aa: CASSLRGDRASRMNTEAFF
CDR3nt: TGTGCCAGCAGCTTGAGGGGGGACAGGGCAAGCCGAATGAACACTGAAGCTTTCTTT

abundance: few
j_gene: TRBJ2-7
v_gene: TRBV20-1
d_gene: TRBD1
CDR3aa: CSARQGAWAYEQYF
CDR3nt: TGCAGTGCGAGACAGGGAGCCTGGGCCTACGAGCAGTACTTC

abundance: .
j_gene: TRBJ2-1
v_gene: TRBV20-1
d_gene: .
CDR3aa: CSARLRGEQVYNEQFF
CDR3nt: TGCAGTGCTAGACTACGTGGGGAACAGGTTTACAATGAGCAGTTCTTC

abundance: few
j_gene: TRBJ2-1
v_gene: TRBV5-5
d_gene: TRBD2
CDR3aa: CAGAWGLGNNEQFF
CDR3nt: TGTGCCGGAGCTTGGGGACTAGGTAACAATGAGCAGTTCTTC

abundance: .
j_gene: TRBJ1-5
v_gene: TRBV6-5
d_gene: TRBD1
CDR3aa: CASSARGNGNQPQHF
CDR3nt: TGTGCCAGCAGCGCCAGGGGGAACGGCAATCAGCCCCAGCATTTT

abundance: .
j_gene: TRBJ2-7
v_gene: TRBV29-1
d_gene: .
CDR3aa: CSVEGGPYEQYF
CDR3nt: TGCAGCGTTGAAGGGGGCCCGTACGAGCAGTACTTC

abundance: .
j_gene: TRBJ2-1
v_gene: TRBV5-1
d_gene: .
CDR3aa: CASSLRGVEDNEQFF
CDR3nt: TGCGCCAGCAGCTTGAGGGGTGTTGAGGACAATGAGCAGTTCTTC

abundance: .
j_gene: TRBJ2-1
v_gene: TRBV6-2/TRBV6-3
d_gene: .
CDR3aa: CASSPREVSSYNEQFF
CDR3nt: TGTGCCAGCAGTCCCAGGGAGGTGAGCTCCTACAATGAGCAGTTCTTC

abundance: .
j_gene: TRBJ1-1
v_gene: TRBV2
d_gene: TRBD1
CDR3aa: CASSWTAGQPHEAFF
CDR3nt: TGTGCCAGCAGTTGGACCGCGGGACAGCCGCACGAAGCTTTCTTT

abundance: .
j_gene: TRBJ2-2
v_gene: TRBV5-1
d_gene: .
CDR3aa: CASSSLVGQTGELFF
CDR3nt: TGCGCCAGCAGCTCACTGGTGGGGCAAACCGGGGAGCTGTTTTTT

abundance: .
j_gene: TRBJ2-5
v_gene: TRBV2
d_gene: .
CDR3aa: CASRGDFNEQYF
CDR3nt: TGTGCCAGCAGGGGGGATTTCAATGAGCAGTACTTC

abundance: .
j_gene: TRBJ1-1
v_gene: TRBV5-1
d_gene: TRBD1
CDR3aa: CASSHGTGRKFTEAFF
CDR3nt: TGCGCCAGCAGCCACGGGACAGGGAGAAAGTTCACTGAAGCTTTCTTT

abundance: .
j_gene: TRBJ2-2
v_gene: TRBV7-7
d_gene: .
CDR3aa: CASSLGTHSGGELFF
CDR3nt: TGTGCCAGCAGCTTAGGGACACATTCGGGAGGGGAGCTGTTTTTT

abundance: .
j_gene: TRBJ2-6
v_gene: TRBV6-5
d_gene: .
CDR3aa: CASSYSVAEANVLTF
CDR3nt: TGTGCCAGCAGTTACTCGGTAGCTGAGGCCAACGTCCTGACTTTC

abundance: .
j_gene: TRBJ1-2
v_gene: TRBV27
d_gene: .
CDR3aa: CASSLFWFRQGYGYTF
CDR3nt: TGTGCCAGCAGTTTATTTTGGTTCCGGCAGGGGTATGGCTACACCTTC

abundance: .
j_gene: TRBJ2-1
v_gene: TRBV12-3/TRBV12-4
d_gene: .
CDR3aa: CASGYRAYNEQFF
CDR3nt: TGTGCCAGCGGGTACAGGGCCTACAATGAGCAGTTCTTC

abundance: .
j_gene: TRBJ2-7
v_gene: TRBV12-3/TRBV12-4
d_gene: TRBD2
CDR3aa: CASSLGGLGDYNEQYF
CDR3nt: TGTGCCAGCAGTTTAGGGGGACTAGGGGACTACAATGAGCAGTACTTC

abundance: .
j_gene: TRBJ1-2
v_gene: TRBV12-3/TRBV12-4
d_gene: .
CDR3aa: CASSFVEYGYTF
CDR3nt: TGTGCCAGCAGTTTCGTAGAGTATGGCTACACCTTC

abundance: .
j_gene: TRBJ2-1
v_gene: TRBV10-3
d_gene: .
CDR3aa: CASALFGYNEQFF
CDR3nt: TGTGCCAGCGCCTTATTCGGCTACAATGAGCAGTTCTTC

abundance: .
j_gene: TRBJ1-1
v_gene: TRBV7-2
d_gene: .
CDR3aa: CASSFMDYTEAFF
CDR3nt: TGTGCCAGCAGCTTCATGGACTACACTGAAGCTTTCTTT

abundance: .
j_gene: TRBJ2-3
v_gene: TRBV29-1
d_gene: .
CDR3aa: CSVEGTFITDTQYF
CDR3nt: TGCAGCGTTGAGGGGACATTCATCACAGATACGCAGTATTTT

abundance: .
j_gene: TRBJ2-5
v_gene: TRBV12-3/TRBV12-4
d_gene: .
CDR3aa: CASTRDVATQYF
CDR3nt: TGTGCCAGCACTCGGGATGTGGCGACCCAGTACTTC

abundance: .
j_gene: TRBJ1-6
v_gene: TRBV12-3/TRBV12-4
d_gene: .
CDR3aa: CASSWRGLSSPLHF
CDR3nt: TGTGCCAGCAGTTGGCGGGGCTTGAGTTCACCCCTCCACTTT

abundance: .
j_gene: TRBJ2-1
v_gene: TRBV6-2/TRBV6-3
d_gene: TRBD2
CDR3aa: CASSYSSGGLYEQFF
CDR3nt: TGTGCCAGCAGTTACTCTAGCGGGGGGTTGTATGAGCAGTTCTTC

abundance: .
j_gene: TRBJ2-4
v_gene: TRBV6-1
d_gene: .
CDR3aa: CASSDWQEIQYF
CDR3nt: TGTGCCAGCAGTGATTGGCAGGAGATTCAGTACTTC

abundance: few
j_gene: TRBJ2-5
v_gene: TRBV12-3/TRBV12-4
d_gene: .
CDR3aa: CASSLLALETQYF
CDR3nt: TGTGCCAGCAGTTTACTGGCGTTGGAGACCCAGTACTTC

abundance: many
j_gene: TRBJ2-3
v_gene: TRBV20-1
d_gene: .
CDR3aa: CSARDSPSTDTQYF
CDR3nt: TGCAGTGCTAGAGATTCCCCTAGCACAGATACGCAGTATTTT